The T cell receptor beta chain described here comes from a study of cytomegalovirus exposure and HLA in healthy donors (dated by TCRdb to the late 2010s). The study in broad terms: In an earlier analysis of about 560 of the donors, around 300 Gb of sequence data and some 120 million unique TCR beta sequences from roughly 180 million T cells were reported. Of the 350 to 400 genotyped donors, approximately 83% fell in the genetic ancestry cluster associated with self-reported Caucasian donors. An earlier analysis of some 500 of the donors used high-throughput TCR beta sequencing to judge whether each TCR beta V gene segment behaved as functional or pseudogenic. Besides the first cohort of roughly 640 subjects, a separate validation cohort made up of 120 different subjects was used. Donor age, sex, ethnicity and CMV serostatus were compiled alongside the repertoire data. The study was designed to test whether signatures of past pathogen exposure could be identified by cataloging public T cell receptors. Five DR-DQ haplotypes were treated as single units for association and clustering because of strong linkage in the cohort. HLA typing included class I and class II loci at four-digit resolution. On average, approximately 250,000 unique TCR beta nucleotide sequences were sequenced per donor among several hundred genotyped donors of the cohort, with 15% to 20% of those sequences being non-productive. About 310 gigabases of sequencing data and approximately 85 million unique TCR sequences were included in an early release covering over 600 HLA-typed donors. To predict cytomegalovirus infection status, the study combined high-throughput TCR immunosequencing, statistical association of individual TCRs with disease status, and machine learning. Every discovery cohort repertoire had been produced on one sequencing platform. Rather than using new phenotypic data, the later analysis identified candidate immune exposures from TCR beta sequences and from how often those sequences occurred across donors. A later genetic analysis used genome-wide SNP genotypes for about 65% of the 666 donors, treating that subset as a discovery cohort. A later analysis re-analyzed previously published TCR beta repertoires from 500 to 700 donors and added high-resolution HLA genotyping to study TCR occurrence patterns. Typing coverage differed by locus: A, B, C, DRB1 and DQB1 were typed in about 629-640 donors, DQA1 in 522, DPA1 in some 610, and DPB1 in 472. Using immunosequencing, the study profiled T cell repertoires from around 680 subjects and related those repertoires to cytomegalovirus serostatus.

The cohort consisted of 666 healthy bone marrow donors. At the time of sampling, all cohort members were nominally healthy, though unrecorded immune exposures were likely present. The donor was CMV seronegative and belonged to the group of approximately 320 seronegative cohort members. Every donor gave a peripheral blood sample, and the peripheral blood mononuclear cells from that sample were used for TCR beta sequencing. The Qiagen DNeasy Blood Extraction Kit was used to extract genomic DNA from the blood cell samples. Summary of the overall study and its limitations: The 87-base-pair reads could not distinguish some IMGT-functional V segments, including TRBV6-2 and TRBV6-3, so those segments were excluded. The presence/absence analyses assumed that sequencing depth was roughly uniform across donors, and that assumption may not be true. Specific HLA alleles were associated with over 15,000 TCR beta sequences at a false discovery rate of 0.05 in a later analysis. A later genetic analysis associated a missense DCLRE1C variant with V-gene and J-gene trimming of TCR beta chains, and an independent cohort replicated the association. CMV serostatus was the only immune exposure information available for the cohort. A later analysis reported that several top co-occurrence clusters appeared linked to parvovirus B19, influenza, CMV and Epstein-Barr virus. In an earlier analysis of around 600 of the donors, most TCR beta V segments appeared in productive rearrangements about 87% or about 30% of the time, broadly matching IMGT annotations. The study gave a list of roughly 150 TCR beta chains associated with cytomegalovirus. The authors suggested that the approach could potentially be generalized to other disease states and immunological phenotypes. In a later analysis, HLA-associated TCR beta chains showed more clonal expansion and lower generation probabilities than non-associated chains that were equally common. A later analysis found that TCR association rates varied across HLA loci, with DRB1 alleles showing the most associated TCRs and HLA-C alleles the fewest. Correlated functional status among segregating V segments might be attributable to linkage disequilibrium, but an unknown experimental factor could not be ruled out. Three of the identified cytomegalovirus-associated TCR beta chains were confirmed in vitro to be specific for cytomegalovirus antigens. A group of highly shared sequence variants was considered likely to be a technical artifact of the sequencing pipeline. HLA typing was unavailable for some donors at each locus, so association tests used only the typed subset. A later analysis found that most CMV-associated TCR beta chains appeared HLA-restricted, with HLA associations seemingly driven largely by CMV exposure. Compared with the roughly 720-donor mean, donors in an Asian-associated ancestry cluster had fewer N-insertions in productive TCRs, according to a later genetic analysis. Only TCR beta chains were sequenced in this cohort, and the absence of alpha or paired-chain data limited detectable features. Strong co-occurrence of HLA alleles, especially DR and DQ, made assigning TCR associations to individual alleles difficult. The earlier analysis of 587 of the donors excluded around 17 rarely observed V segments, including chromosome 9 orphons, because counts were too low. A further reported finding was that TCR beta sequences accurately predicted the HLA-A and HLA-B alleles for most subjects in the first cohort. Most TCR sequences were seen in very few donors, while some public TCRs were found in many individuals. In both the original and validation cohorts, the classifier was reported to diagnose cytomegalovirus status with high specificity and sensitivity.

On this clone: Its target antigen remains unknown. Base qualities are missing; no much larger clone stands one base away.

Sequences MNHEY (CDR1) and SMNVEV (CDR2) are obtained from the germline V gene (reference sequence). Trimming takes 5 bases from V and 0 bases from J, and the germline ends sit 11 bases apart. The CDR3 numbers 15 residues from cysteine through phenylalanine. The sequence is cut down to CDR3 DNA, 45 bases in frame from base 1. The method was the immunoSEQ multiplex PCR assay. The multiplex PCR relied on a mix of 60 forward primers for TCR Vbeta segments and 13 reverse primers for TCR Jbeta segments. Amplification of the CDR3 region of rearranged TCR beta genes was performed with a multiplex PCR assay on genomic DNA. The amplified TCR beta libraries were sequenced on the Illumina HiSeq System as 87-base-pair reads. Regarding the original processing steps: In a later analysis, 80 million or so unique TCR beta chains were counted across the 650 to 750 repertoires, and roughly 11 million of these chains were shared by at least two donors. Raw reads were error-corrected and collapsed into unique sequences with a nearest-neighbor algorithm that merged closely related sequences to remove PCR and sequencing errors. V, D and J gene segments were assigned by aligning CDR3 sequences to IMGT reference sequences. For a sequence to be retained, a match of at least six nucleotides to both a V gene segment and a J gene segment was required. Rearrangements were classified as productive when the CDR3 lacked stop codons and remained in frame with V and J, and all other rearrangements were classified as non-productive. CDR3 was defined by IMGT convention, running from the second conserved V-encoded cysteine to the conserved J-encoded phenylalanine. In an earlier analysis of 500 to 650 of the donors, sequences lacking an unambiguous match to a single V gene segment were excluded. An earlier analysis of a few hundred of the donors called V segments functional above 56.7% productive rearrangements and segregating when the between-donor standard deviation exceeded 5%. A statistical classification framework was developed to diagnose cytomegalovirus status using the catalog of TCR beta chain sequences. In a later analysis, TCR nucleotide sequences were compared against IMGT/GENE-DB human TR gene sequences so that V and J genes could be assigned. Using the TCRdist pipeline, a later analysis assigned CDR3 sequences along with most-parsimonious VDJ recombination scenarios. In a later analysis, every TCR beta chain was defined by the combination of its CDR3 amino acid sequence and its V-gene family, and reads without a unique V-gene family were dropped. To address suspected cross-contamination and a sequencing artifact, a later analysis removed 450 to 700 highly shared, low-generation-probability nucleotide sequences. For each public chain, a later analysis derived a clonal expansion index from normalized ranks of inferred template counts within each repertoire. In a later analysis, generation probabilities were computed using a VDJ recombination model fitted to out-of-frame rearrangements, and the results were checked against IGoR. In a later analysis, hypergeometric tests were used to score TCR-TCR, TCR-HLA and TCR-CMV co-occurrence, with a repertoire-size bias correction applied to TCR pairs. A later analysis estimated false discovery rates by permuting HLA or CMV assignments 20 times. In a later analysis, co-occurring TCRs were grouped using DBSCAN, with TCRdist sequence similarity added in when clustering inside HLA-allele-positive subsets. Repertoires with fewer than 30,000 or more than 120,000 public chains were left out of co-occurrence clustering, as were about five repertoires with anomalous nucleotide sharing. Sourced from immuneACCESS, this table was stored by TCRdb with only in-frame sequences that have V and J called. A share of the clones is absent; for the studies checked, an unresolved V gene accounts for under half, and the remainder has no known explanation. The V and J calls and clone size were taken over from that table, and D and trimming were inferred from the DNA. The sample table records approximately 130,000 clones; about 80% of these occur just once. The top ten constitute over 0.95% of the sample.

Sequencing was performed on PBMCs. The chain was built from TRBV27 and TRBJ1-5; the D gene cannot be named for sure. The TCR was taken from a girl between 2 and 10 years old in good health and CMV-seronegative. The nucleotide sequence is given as TGTGCCAGCAGTCCCGGGTTTTATAGCAATCAGCCCCAGCATTTT. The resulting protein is CASSPGFYSNQPQHF.